This T cell receptor beta chain originates from a study of blood T cell repertoires in COVID-19. Study details: There were acute and convalescent COVID-19 samples, and they came from the United States, Italy and Spain. T cells, B-cell-depleted T cells, or PBMCs provided the cDNA or gDNA that served as material.

Data came from immunoSEQ multiplex PCR; TCRdb stores just in-frame clones and leaves some out. Of about 140,000 clones in the sample, roughly 80% are singletons; the top ten hold approximately 9%. The CDR3 is 15 residues long. V dropped 5 bases and J dropped 0; count of bases not matched to a gene: 3. Germline CDR1 is SGHTA and CDR2 is FQGNSA. The sample consisted of peripheral blood. This chain links TRBV7-2 with TRBJ2-2; 7 bases line up with TRBD1. The source of this sequence is a woman between 50 and 59 years old with active or convalescent COVID-19. The CDR3 sequence is CASSVDRPNTGELFF. CDR3 sequence (DNA): TGTGCCAGCAGCGTGGACAGGCCGAACACCGGGGAGCTGTTTTTT.